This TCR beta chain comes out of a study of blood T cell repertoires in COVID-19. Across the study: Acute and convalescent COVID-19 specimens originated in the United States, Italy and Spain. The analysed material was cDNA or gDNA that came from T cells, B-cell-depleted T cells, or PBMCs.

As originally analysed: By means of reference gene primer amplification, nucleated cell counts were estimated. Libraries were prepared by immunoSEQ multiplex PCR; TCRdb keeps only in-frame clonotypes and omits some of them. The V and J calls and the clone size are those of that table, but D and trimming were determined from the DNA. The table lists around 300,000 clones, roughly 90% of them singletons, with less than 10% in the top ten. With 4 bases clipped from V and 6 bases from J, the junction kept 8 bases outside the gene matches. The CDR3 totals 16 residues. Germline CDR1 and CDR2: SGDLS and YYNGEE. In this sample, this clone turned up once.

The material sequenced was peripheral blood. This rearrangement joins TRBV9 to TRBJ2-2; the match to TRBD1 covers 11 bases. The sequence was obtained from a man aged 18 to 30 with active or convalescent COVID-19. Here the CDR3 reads CASSSSGTGGAGELFF. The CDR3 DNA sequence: TGTGCCAGCAGCTCCTCAGGGACAGGGGGTGCCGGGGAGCTGTTTTTT.